This is a list of T cell receptor beta chains from one sample in a study of blood T cell repertoires in COVID-19. Generated by immunoSEQ multiplex PCR, the TCRdb table keeps only in-frame clones and is missing some. The sample gives more than 250,000 clones, more than 70% of which show up once; 1.5% to 2% is in the top ten. Sequenced sample: peripheral blood. These receptors were collected from a woman aged 25 to 39 with COVID-19, enrolled during active disease. Each CDR3 is given with its conserved first and last residue. The order of the fields is J gene, V gene, CDR3 protein.

>TRBJ2-1|TRBV2
CASSTSGIYNEQFF
>TRBJ1-1|TRBV27
CASSFAGVGMNTEAFF
>TRBJ2-1|TRBV10-3
CAIKGGGAGQFF
>TRBJ1-5|TRBV18
CASSPTGIRNQPQHF
>TRBJ1-2|TRBV7-9
CASSLQGLLNYGYTF
>TRBJ1-2|TRBV19
CASSIGEVGYTF
>TRBJ1-2|TRBV6-5
CASSYTSGNYGYTF
>TRBJ1-1|TRBV5-1
CASRLTTVNTEAFF
>TRBJ2-2|TRBV6-4
CASSESYTGELFF
>TRBJ2-5|TRBV7-3
CASSLDGQGAFGETQYF
>TRBJ2-5|TRBV5-1
CASSLGVVSGETQYF
>TRBJ1-1|TRBV28
CATSGGRRNTEAFF
>TRBJ2-1|TRBV19
CASRRRVGGFF
>TRBJ1-1|TRBV4-2
CASSQWGLSTEAFF
>TRBJ1-5|TRBV10-3
CASGPGLQPQHF
>TRBJ1-2|TRBV30
CAWSRTGLGGYTF
>TRBJ2-1|TRBV6-5
CASSSPGQDSYNEQFF
>TRBJ2-6|TRBV2
CASSGSSRPSSGANVLTF
>TRBJ2-5|TRBV9
CASSRTEETQYF
>TRBJ2-1|TRBV30
CAWRGMRVPSSYNEQFF
>TRBJ1-5|TRBV7-9
CASSLEVEPGQPQHF
>TRBJ1-2|TRBV24-1
CATSDAGFGGYTF
>TRBJ1-6|TRBV6-5
CASSYSPGDNSPLHF
>TRBJ1-1|TRBV5-1
CASSLVGRGTEAFF
>TRBJ2-3|TRBV12-3/TRBV12-4
CASSFPGLAGGDF
>TRBJ1-2|TRBV6-5
CASTLSAGGGGGYTF
>TRBJ2-5|TRBV10-3
CAIRKEGGQETQYF
>TRBJ2-4|TRBV6-5
CASRRDRGAKNIQYF
>TRBJ1-1|TRBV19
CGSGFGNTEAFF
>TRBJ2-1|TRBV30
CAWSLGTSGGNEQFF
>TRBJ2-1|TRBV6-5
CASKLTSRASEQFF
>TRBJ1-5|TRBV28
CASRTGTGRKSNQPQHF
>TRBJ1-6|TRBV3-1/TRBV3-2
CASSQAGTGNSPLHF
>TRBJ2-1|TRBV6-5
CASSPTYNEQFF
>TRBJ1-1|TRBV4-1
CASSQDEADRGTEAFF
>TRBJ1-1|TRBV7-2
CASSLARGLNTEAFF
>TRBJ1-2|TRBV2
CASRDKRTGRQGYTF
>TRBJ1-6|TRBV5-6
CASSLEGNRYNSPLHF
>TRBJ1-1|TRBV28
CASSPAFRTGANTEAFF
>TRBJ2-3|TRBV10-1
CASNTGREYTDTQYF
>TRBJ1-1|TRBV15
CATSRWSYTEAFF
>TRBJ1-6|TRBV4-3
CASSPKDEGEVSPLHF
>TRBJ1-5|TRBV18
CASSPTSDQQGYQPQHF
>TRBJ1-5|TRBV4-2
CASSQVAGQPQHF
>TRBJ1-5|TRBV3-1/TRBV3-2
CASSRTHNSNQPQHF
>TRBJ2-3|TRBV19
CASSSAPRDRVLTDTQYF
>TRBJ2-3|TRBV5-3
CAPRPQAGTPPGTDTQYF
>TRBJ1-4|TRBV6-1
CASSEDPGGGEKLFF
>TRBJ2-1|TRBV5-1
CASSLTSGVYNEQFF
>TRBJ1-5|TRBV28
CATAYSNQPQHF
>TRBJ2-7|TRBV5-4
CASSPDGTGTYEQYF
>TRBJ1-4|TRBV2
CASSNPPGQGGEKLFF